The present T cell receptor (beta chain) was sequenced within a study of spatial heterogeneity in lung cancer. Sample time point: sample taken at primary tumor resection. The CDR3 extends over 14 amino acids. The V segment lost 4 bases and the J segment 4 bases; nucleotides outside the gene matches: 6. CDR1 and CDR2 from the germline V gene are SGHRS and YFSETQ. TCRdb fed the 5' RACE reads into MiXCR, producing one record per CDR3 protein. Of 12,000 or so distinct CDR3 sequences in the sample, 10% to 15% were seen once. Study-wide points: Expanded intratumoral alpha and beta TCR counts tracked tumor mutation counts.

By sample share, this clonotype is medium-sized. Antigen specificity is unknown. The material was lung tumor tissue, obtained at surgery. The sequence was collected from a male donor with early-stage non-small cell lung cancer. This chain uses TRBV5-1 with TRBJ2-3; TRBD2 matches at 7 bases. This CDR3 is CASSTGGGPDTQYF. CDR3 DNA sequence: TGCGCCAGCAGCACCGGCGGGGGTCCAGATACGCAGTATTTT.